This T cell receptor (beta chain) was captured in a study of Graves' ophthalmopathy and Graves' hyperthyroidism. Study context: At the time of initial diagnosis and before any treatment, peripheral blood was collected.

Scientists amplified the TCR beta CDR3 regions from RNA transcripts. Following a first-round RT-PCR that used HTBI primers, a second-round multiplex PCR was carried out. TCRdb reanalysed the multiplex PCR reads using MiXCR and keeps one entry per CDR3 protein. This sample has 500,000 to 700,000 distinct CDR3 sequences, with about a fifth found just once. V lost 5 bases and J 6 bases, leaving 14 bases between the germline ends. The length of the CDR3 is 13 residues. CDR1 is SGHRS, CDR2 YFSETQ, per germline. The evidence that diagnosis relied on was clinical symptoms, serum thyroxine, TRAb, thyroid ultrasound and orbital computed tomography. Findings of the study overall: Between ophthalmopathy and stable hyperthyroidism, a 13-signature model drew a separation with nearly 90% sensitivity and around 80% specificity. Clonotypes were expanded in thyroid at above 0.001 frequency, and most also appeared in blood.

The table lists this clonotype with many counts. What it recognizes is unknown. Sequencing was done on a sample of peripheral blood. This chain joins TRBV5-1 and TRBJ1-1; D is perhaps TRBD1 (5 bases). The TCR originated in a woman younger than 30 with stable Graves' hyperthyroidism. Some clones in this sample may be carry-over from other donors' samples. CDR3: CASSWDLRAEAFF. The CDR3 DNA reads as TGCGCCAGCAGTTGGGACTTACGCGCTGAAGCTTTCTTT.